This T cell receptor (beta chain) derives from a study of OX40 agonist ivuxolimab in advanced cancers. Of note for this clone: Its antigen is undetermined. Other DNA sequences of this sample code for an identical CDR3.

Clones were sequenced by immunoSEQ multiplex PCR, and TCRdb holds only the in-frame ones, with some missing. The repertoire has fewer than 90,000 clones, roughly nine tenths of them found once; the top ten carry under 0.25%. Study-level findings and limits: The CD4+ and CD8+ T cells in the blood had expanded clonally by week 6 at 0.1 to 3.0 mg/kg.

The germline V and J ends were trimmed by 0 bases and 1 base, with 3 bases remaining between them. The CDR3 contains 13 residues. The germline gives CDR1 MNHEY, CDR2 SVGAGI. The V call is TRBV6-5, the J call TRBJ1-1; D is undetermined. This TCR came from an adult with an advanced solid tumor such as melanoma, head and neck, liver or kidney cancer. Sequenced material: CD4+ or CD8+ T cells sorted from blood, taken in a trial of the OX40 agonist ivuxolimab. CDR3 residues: CASSYSRNTEAFF. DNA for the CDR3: TGTGCCAGCAGTTACTCTCGGAACACTGAAGCTTTCTTT.